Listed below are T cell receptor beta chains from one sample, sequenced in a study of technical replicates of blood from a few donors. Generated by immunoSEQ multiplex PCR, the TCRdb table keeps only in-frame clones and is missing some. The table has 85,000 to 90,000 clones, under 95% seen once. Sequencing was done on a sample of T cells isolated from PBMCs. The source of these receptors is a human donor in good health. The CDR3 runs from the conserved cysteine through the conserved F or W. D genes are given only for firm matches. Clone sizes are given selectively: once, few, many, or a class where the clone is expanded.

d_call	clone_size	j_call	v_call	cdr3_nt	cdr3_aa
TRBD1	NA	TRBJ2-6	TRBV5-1	TGCGCCAGCAGCTTGGAAGGGGGCGGGTCTGGGGCCAACGTCCTGACTTTC	CASSLEGGGSGANVLTF
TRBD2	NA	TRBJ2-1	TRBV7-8	TGTGCCAGCAGCGGGAGGGCCTACAATGAGCAGTTCTTC	CASSGRAYNEQFF
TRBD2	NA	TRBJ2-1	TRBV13	TGTGCCAGCAGCTTCCGACTAGCGGGGCGTTACAATGAGCAGTTCTTC	CASSFRLAGRYNEQFF
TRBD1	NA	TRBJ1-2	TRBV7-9	TGTGCCAGCAGCTTAGCCATTACAGGGGGAGGCGGCTACACCTTC	CASSLAITGGGGYTF
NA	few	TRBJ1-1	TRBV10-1	TGCGCCAGCAGTGAGTCGCAGGGTTGGGGTGAAGCTTTCTTT	CASSESQGWGEAFF
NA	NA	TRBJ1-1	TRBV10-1	TGCGCCAGCAGTGAGTCGGTGGGGGGCACTGAAGCTTTCTTT	CASSESVGGTEAFF
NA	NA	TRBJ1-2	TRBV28	TGTGCCAGCAGAAAGGACACCTATAAAGGCTACACCTTC	CASRKDTYKGYTF
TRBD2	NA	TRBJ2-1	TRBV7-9	TGTGCCAGCAGCTCCGGGACTAGCGGGTGGGATCAGTTCTTC	CASSSGTSGWDQFF
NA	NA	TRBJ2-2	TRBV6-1	TGTGCCAGCAGCTACGGAGGCGGGGAGCTGTTTTTT	CASSYGGGELFF
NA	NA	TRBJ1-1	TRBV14	TGTGCCAGCAGCCAAGATCTGGGTCGGGGGGCTAGGACTGAAGCTTTCTTT	CASSQDLGRGARTEAFF
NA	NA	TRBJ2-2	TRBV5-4	TGTGCCAGCAGCTTAGGACAGCTCAACACCGGGGAGCTGTTTTTT	CASSLGQLNTGELFF
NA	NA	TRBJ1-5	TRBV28	TGTGCCAGCAGTCCGGGACAAGGGAATCAGCCCCAGCATTTT	CASSPGQGNQPQHF
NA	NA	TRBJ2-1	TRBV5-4	TGTGCCAGCAGCGCGCCCTACAATGAGCAGTTCTTC	CASSAPYNEQFF
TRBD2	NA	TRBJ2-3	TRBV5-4	TGTGCCAGCAGCGGTGCGGGAGGCCTCGATACGCAGTATTTT	CASSGAGGLDTQYF
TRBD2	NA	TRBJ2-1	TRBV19	TGTGCCAGTAGTATACTAGCGGGAGCTGTCGACGAGCAGTTCTTC	CASSILAGAVDEQFF
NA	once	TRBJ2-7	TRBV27	TGTGCCAGCAGTTTGGCCAGACTCTACGAGCAGTACTTC	CASSLARLYEQYF
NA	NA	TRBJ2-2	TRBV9	TGTGCCAGCAGCGTAGGTCAGGGTACCGGGGAGCTGTTTTTT	CASSVGQGTGELFF
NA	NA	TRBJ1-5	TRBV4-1	TGCGCCAGCAGCCAAGATTTAGCTCAGCCCCAGCATTTT	CASSQDLAQPQHF
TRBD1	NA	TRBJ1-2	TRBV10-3	TGTGCCATCGCAGGGGGCGAAAACTATGGCTACACCTTC	CAIAGGENYGYTF
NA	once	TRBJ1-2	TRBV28	TGTGCCAGCAGTTTATGGGGGGAGGACGCGTGGATATATGGCTACACCTTC	CASSLWGEDAWIYGYTF
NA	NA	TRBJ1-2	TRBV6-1	TGTGCCAGCAGTGGGGTTCGACAGGTCCTAGATGGTGGCTACACCTTC	CASSGVRQVLDGGYTF
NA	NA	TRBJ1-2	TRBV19	NA	CATSNRLWLHLRSDYGYTF
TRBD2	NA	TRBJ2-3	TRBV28	TGTGCCAGCAGTTTTGATAGCGGGACAATCAGAGATACGCAGTATTTT	CASSFDSGTIRDTQYF
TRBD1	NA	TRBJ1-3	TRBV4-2	TGTGCCAGCAGCCAATCCGGGTTACAGGGGGGAACTGGAAACACCATATATTTT	CASSQSGLQGGTGNTIYF
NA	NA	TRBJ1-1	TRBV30	TGTGCCTGGAGTCTGATACAGGGACAAGTTGGAGCTTTCTTT	CAWSLIQGQVGAFF
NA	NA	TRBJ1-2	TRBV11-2	TGTGCCAGCAGCTCATCTCTAGGTGGTGGGGGAGGCGGTGGCTACACCTTC	CASSSSLGGGGGGGYTF
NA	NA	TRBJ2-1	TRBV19	TGTGCCAGTAGTTGGGCGGGAAACTACAATGAGCAGTTCTTC	CASSWAGNYNEQFF
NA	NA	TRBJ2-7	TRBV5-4	TGTGCCAGCAGCCTTCAGGGATCCTACTACGAGCAGTACTTC	CASSLQGSYYEQYF
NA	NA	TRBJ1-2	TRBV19	TGTGCCAGTACCGGTATGCTGGCTAACTATGGCTACACCTTC	CASTGMLANYGYTF
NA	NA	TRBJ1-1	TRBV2	TGTGCCAGCACCCTGAGCTCTGAAGCTTTCTTT	CASTLSSEAFF
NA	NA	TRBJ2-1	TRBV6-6	TGTGCCAGCGGTCAGGATAATAATGAGCAGTTCTTC	CASGQDNNEQFF
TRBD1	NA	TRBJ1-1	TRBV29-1	TGCAGCGCTGATCAGGGGGCATATCGAGCTTTCTTT	CSADQGAYRAFF
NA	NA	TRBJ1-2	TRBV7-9	TGTGCCAGCAGCGTTTGGGGCTCAGGTTCCGAGGGCTACACCTTC	CASSVWGSGSEGYTF
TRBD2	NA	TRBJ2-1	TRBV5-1	TGCGCCAGCAGCTTGGCTCTAGCGGGGGGGTCGGGCAATGAGCAGTTCTTC	CASSLALAGGSGNEQFF
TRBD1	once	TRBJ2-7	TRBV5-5	TGTGCCAGCAGCGGGACAGCAGGAGGCTACGAGCAGTACTTC	CASSGTAGGYEQYF
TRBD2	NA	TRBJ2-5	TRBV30	TGTGCCTGGAGTCTCGGACTAGCGATCCAAGAGACCCAGTACTTC	CAWSLGLAIQETQYF
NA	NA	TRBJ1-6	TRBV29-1	TGCAGCGGCCGCTCCGGTCCCCTCCACTTT	CSGRSGPLHF
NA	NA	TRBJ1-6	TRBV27	TGTGCCAGTCGGTCCGGGGGTGGTTCACCCCTCCACTTT	CASRSGGGSPLHF
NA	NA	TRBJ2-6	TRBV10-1	TGCGCCAGCAGCCCGGGCTCTGGGGCCAACGTCCTGACTTTC	CASSPGSGANVLTF